This TCR beta chain derives from a study of molecular identifiers for immune sequencing clone quantification. In the study overall: Four of five RNA aliquots from around 18,000 or 91,000 naive CD8 T cells were sequenced.

This CDR3 has 13 amino acids. Looked up from germline, CDR1 is DFQATT and CDR2 is SNEGSKA (reference sequence). Trimming took off 3 bases at V and 2 bases at J, with 11 bases between the two ends. At least ten counts were recorded for this clonotype. Libraries of naive CD8 T cells were made from 20,000 to 1,000,000 sorted cells. They used 10%, 30% or 50% RNA. TCRdb re-analysed the PCR reads in MiXCR, keeping a single row per CDR3 protein. The sample records about 63,000 distinct CDR3 sequences, under 20% being singletons. The V and J genes are TRBV20-1 and TRBJ2-7; D is ambiguous. Material: naive CD8+ T cells from blood, with Jurkat cell RNA spiked in. Subset reported: FACS-sorted CD8+CD4-CCR7+CD45RA+ naive T cells. The clonotype was recovered from a human donor in good health. Some libraries in this study had Jurkat cell RNA spiked in. The CDR3 DNA reads as TGCAGTGCTAGTTGGCTGGAAGCCTACGAGCAGTACTTC. As protein: CSASWLEAYEQYF.